The sequence of this TCR beta chain was determined in a study of CD8+CD57+ T cells in acquired aplastic anemia (dated by TCRdb to between 2017 and 2018). In the study overall: DNA extracted from sorted CD4+ and CD8+ cells had a mean of around 3.3 ug, with a range of roughly 0.17 to 27.4 ug. An average of roughly 10 million reads for CD4+ cells and 12 million or so reads for CD8+ cells was obtained from healthy donor samples.

From the cysteine through the phenylalanine, the CDR3 covers 13 amino acids. The entry retains the CDR3 DNA only, 39 bases that are in frame from base 1. CDR1 and CDR2, looked up from the germline V gene, are SNHLY and FYNNEI. Study-wide findings and limitations: About 28 CD8+ CDR3 sequences were found in both patients and controls but appeared to be highly expressed in patients and within the immunodominant clones of the patients. No significant difference in CD8+ Simpson's diversity was found between patients and healthy controls (P=0.060).

This clonotype was observed many times. The specificity of this receptor is unknown. The junction departs from the called germline gene at one end, perhaps through a read error. TCR repertoires of sorted CD4+ and CD8+ blood T cells from severe aplastic anemia patients and healthy subjects were deep-sequenced in the study. Ficoll-Paque density gradient centrifugation was used to isolate peripheral blood mononuclear cells. Before DNA was extracted, CD4+ and CD8+ T cells were sorted using either FACS or magnetic beads. Genomic DNA served as template for TCR beta VDJ combination and CDR3 sequence profiling. TCR repertoire sequencing was run on an Illumina HiSeq 2000. From the authors' description of their analysis: TRBV/TRBJ rearrangement plots, CDR3 size and DJ length profiles, and Simpson's diversity index were used to evaluate the repertoires. The most abundant DNA sequence in the deep sequencing data was taken as the immunodominant clone. CDR3 amino acid sequences were screened for sharing across subjects and compared with published repertoires and the VDJdb database. TCRdb redid the processing of the public reads, applying fastp at Q25 and MiXCR, and retained in-frame beta chains. Entries that share a CDR3 protein sequence are merged under the most common genes and DNA. The authors' filters were not applied to this entry. The sample contains 90,000 to 130,000 distinct CDR3 sequences, around 49% of them found a single time. The ten largest clonotypes hold roughly a third of the sample.

The specimen sequenced was sorted CD4+, CD8+, or CD8+CD57+ T cells (not recorded which) from PBMCs. Here the chain combines TRBV2 and TRBJ2-7, and TRBD1 aligns with 9 junction nucleotides. This TCR came from a human donor in good health, serving as a control. The CDR3 region: CASSEGQGNEQCF. At the DNA level, the sequence is TGTGCCAGCAGTGAGGGACAGGGAAACGAGCAGTGCTTC.